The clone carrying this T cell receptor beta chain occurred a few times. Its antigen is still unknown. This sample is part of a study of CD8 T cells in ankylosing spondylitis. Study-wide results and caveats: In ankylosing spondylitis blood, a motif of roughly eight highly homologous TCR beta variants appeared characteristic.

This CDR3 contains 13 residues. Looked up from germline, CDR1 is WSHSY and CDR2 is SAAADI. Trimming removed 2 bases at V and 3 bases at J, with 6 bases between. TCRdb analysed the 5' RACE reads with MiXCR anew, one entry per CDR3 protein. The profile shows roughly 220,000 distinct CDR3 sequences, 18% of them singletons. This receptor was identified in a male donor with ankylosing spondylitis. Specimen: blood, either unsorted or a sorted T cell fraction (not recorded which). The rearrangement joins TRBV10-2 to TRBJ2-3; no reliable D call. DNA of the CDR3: TGCGCCAGCAGTGAGACCCGGACAGATACGCAGTATTTT. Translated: CASSETRTDTQYF.